Below, 18 T cell receptor beta chains from the same sample are listed, as sequenced in a study of cytomegalovirus exposure and HLA in healthy donors. It was with 60 Vbeta and 13 Jbeta primers that the PCR ran. This table comes from immunoSEQ multiplex PCR, and its TCRdb copy is limited to in-frame clones, with some not included. The sample yields some 160,000 clones, 86% seen once. Sequencing was done on a sample of PBMCs. The source is a woman aged 18 to 35 in good health and CMV-seronegative.

The chain recombines TRBV18 with TRBJ1-1; D possibly corresponds to TRBD1 (6 bases). Germline V CDR1 and CDR2: KGHSH, LQKENI. This CDR3 comprises 18 residues. Deletions cut 3 bases from V and 0 bases from J, with 20 bases between. The CDR3 protein is CASSPTIMTGPMNTEAFF. CDR3 DNA: TGTGCCAGCTCACCGACGATTATGACAGGTCCCATGAACACTGAAGCTTTCTTT.

This sequence joins TRBV28 and TRBJ2-2; weak D call: TRBD2 (7 bases). CDR1 and CDR2 from the germline V gene are MDHEN and SYDVKM. The CDR3 has 15 amino acids. The germline V and J ends were trimmed by 2 bases and 6 bases, with 13 bases remaining between them. The CDR3 reads CASSLRGGVPGELFF. The CDR3 DNA is TGTGCCAGCAGTTTACGAGGGGGGGTGCCCGGGGAGCTGTTTTTT.

V gene TRBV11-2 combines with J gene TRBJ2-2; 10 positions match TRBD2. The V segment lost 8 bases and the J segment 1 base; nucleotides outside the gene matches: 10. Germline lookup yields CDR1 SGHAT and CDR2 FQNNGV. This CDR3 is 17 amino acids long. CDR3 protein: CASRESLAGGNTGELFF. CDR3 in DNA: TGTGCCAGCCGCGAATCTTTAGCGGGAGGGAACACCGGGGAGCTGTTTTTT. Looking up the rest from reference TRBV11-2 and TRBJ2-2 gives the full variable domain: EAGVAQSPRYKIIEKRQSVAFWCNPISGHATLYWYQQILGQGPKLLIQFQNNGVVDDSQLPKDRFSAERLKGVDSTLKIQPAKLEDSAVYLCASRESLAGGNTGELFFGEGSRLTVL.

This clone was seen only a few times. This sequence joins TRBV6-5 and TRBJ1-4; D is possibly TRBD1 (6 bases). Germline V gene data show CDR1 as MNHEY and CDR2 as SVGAGI. There are 13 residues in the CDR3. V lost 11 bases and J lost 6, with 16 bases in between. This CDR3 reads CASGGGRDEKLFF. The CDR3 DNA sequence: TGTGCCTCAGGCGGGGGGCGCGATGAAAAACTGTTTTTT.

This rearrangement joins TRBV15 to TRBJ1-4; D call uncertain. CDR3 size: 14 residues. CDR1 LNHNV and CDR2 YYDKDF come from the germline V gene (reference sequence). V lost 2 bases and J 0 bases, leaving 4 bases between the germline ends. The CDR3 DNA reads TGTGCCACCAGCAGATTATCAACTAATGAAAAACTGTTTTTT. As protein: CATSRLSTNEKLFF.

The chain uses TRBV28 and TRBJ2-5, with D possibly TRBD2 on 7 matching bases. Germline V gene sequence: CDR1 MDHEN, CDR2 SYDVKM. This CDR3 is built from 19 residues. Trimming removed 2 bases at V and 4 bases at J, with 26 bases between. DNA of the CDR3: TGTGCCAGCAGTTTAGGGGCCCTTCAAAGGGGGGGGGCCCGAGAGACCCAGTACTTC. This sequence encodes CASSLGALQRGGARETQYF.

This clone was seen once. The J gene is TRBJ2-1, the V gene TRBV4-1; D perhaps matches TRBD2 (5 bases). The CDR3 loop spans 13 amino acids. Germline V gene sequence: CDR1 MGHRA, CDR2 YSYEKL. Trimming removed 0 bases at V and 8 bases at J, with 8 bases between. CDR3 coding DNA: TGCGCCAGCAGCCAAGACCAGGAGGATGAGCAGTTCTTC. This encodes CASSQDQEDEQFF.

The chain joins TRBV10-3 to TRBJ2-3; 8 bases align to TRBD2. The J segment lost 2 bases and the V segment lost 5 bases, leaving 6 bases of the junction unmatched. Germline lookup yields CDR1 ENHRY and CDR2 SYGVKD. The CDR3 has 15 residues. The CDR3 nucleotides read TGTGCCATCAGTACCAGCGGGGGTGCCACAGATACGCAGTATTTT. Protein sequence: CAISTSGGATDTQYF.

The genes are TRBV5-1 and TRBJ2-3; 9 bases line up with TRBD2. CDR3 size: 15 residues. The ends lost 5 bases at V and 6 bases at J; junction bases unmatched: 10. Germline-derived CDR1 and CDR2 are SGHRS and YFSETQ. CDR3 loop: CASRSGQLAGDTQYF. The DNA for the CDR3 is TGCGCCAGCAGATCCGGACAGCTAGCGGGGGATACGCAGTATTTT.

The rearrangement uses TRBV7-2 and TRBJ2-1; the match to TRBD1 covers 7 bases. Germline CDR1 and CDR2: SGHTA and FQGNSA. With V trimmed by 5 bases and J by 15 bases, 22 bases remained unmatched. This CDR3 comprises 16 residues. CDR3 protein: CASSLRQGFQSSSLFF. CDR3 DNA: TGTGCCAGCAGCCTAAGACAGGGTTTCCAATCGTCTAGCCTGTTCTTC.

The chain combines TRBV29-1 with TRBJ1-1; TRBD1 matches 7 bases. CDR1 SQVTM and CDR2 ANQGSEA come from the germline V gene. V gave up 4 bases and J gave up 4 bases; unmatched junction bases: 6. CDR3 size: 13 residues. The CDR3 reads CSVGEAGGTEAFF. In DNA, the CDR3 is TGCAGCGTTGGTGAAGCAGGGGGCACTGAAGCTTTCTTT.

The chain links TRBV2 to TRBJ2-1, with a weak D call TRBD2 (6 bases). V gave up 7 bases and J gave up 7 bases, with 17 bases separating them. Germline V CDR1 and CDR2: SNHLY, FYNNEI. The CDR3 is 14 amino acids. CDR3 DNA: TGTGCCAGCACGGGACTCCGGACCTCAAATGAGCAGTTCTTC. Its protein is CASTGLRTSNEQFF.

In the case of this clone: In the same sample, other DNA sequences code for this CDR3. V is TRBV5-1 and J is TRBJ2-3, with TRBD2 identical over 9 bases. This CDR3 region has 16 residues. Looked up from germline, CDR1 is SGHRS and CDR2 is YFSETQ. J gave up 7 bases and V 2 bases, and 11 bases lay outside the gene matches. CDR3 DNA sequence: TGCGCCAGCAGCTTCTCGGCGGGAGGGGTCCTGAATACGCAGTATTTT. Amino acids: CASSFSAGGVLNTQYF.

The rearrangement joins TRBV30 to TRBJ2-5, with 8 positions matching TRBD1. TRBJ2-7 explains the end of the DNA better; the J call may be wrong. This CDR3 contains 13 residues. Looked up from germline, CDR1 is GTSNPN and CDR2 is SVGIG (reference sequence). The CDR3 here is CAWRATGAYEQYF. CDR3 coding DNA: TGTGCCTGGAGGGCGACAGGGGCCTACGAGCAGTACTTC.

This sequence joins TRBV7-9 and TRBJ2-1; D is uncertain. This CDR3 region has 15 residues. V was pared by 1 base and J by 5 bases, with 12 bases between. Germline V lookup: CDR1 SEHNR, CDR2 FQNEAQ (reference sequence). Written as DNA, the CDR3 is TGTGCCAGCAGCTTAGTGCAGGTTCCTAACAATGAGCAGTTCTTC. This encodes CASSLVQVPNNEQFF.

The rearrangement links TRBV9 to TRBJ2-1; weak D call: TRBD1 (5 bases). Trimming left V 0 bases short and J 10 bases short, with 20 bases between. This CDR3 has 16 residues. Germline loops: CDR1 SGDLS, CDR2 YYNGEE. The CDR3 protein is CASSVVGIGRSGEQFF. CDR3 sequence (DNA): TGTGCCAGCAGCGTAGTTGGCATAGGCCGGTCAGGGGAGCAGTTCTTC.

The CDR3 protein is CASALSSAEAFF. For the CDR3, the DNA is TGTGCCAGTGCGCTCTCGTCTGCTGAAGCTTTCTTT. The rearrangement uses TRBV19 and TRBJ1-1; D is undetermined. Germline CDR1 LNHDA, CDR2 SQIVND (reference sequence). The CDR3 is made up of 12 amino acids. V was shortened by 8 bases and J by 6 bases, with 13 bases between the two germline ends.

The chain combines TRBV21-1 with TRBJ2-7; the listed D gene, TRBD2, was not tested against the DNA. TRBV21-1 is labeled a pseudogene. This CDR3 is built from 19 residues. CDR3 region: CASSKVGGRFRPPHYEQYF. As DNA, the CDR3 is TGTGCCAGCAGCAAAGTTGGGGGGAGATTCAGACCTCCCCATTACGAGCAGTACTTC.